This TCR beta chain originates from a study of regulatory T cells in long-lasting Graves disease (dated by TCRdb to the early 2020s). With regard to the full study: In the newly diagnosed Graves' disease group, patients had been taking antithyroid drugs for less than 3 months. Peripheral blood TCR sequencing and RNA sequencing compared persistent Graves' disease patients with newly diagnosed Graves' disease patients. The study was registered as a clinical trial and conducted in China. A total of approximately 35 samples underwent TCR sequencing: some 13 from persistent and about 20 from newly diagnosed Graves' disease patients.

Results and caveats for the whole study, not just this receptor: Sequencing and analysis were limited to the TCR beta chain. The authors noted that the small sample size was a limitation that may lower accuracy. Compared with newly diagnosed patients, persistent Graves' disease patients had lower TCR Shannon entropy and fewer highly expanded clones, which suggests clonal expansion. Preferential use of TRBV28, TRBJ1-2 and TRBJ2-5 was observed in persistent disease, whereas TRBV20-1 and TRBJ2-1 were favored in newly diagnosed disease. Peripheral blood alone was examined, since thyroid tissue, which constituted the primary lesion, could not be accessed. A larger number of public clonotypes was shared among persistent patients (around 3,000) than among newly diagnosed patients (roughly 980).

Cut back by 8 bases and 4 bases, the V and J ends lie 17 bases apart. There are 14 amino acids in the CDR3, from cysteine to phenylalanine inclusive. Of the read, only the CDR3 DNA is kept; its 42 bases are in frame from base 1. CDR1 and CDR2 (WSHSY, SAAADI) derive from the germline V gene. The protocol used for the library was multiplex PCR. Sequencing instrument: Illumina HiSeq 4000. To build TCR beta libraries, CDR3 regions were amplified by Arm-PCR using iRepertoire HTBI primers. Gel purification was performed on PCR products prior to sequencing. Per the authors' processing: Gene usage analysis of CDR3 amino acid clonotypes relied on the approximately 60 TRBV and about 15 TRBJ segments identified across samples. Filtered high-quality paired reads were merged into contigs using COPE and FqMerger. Contigs were aligned with BLAST to IMGT TRBV, TRBD and TRBJ reference genes, and CDR3 was defined per IMGT. Any clonotype with a frequency above 0.1% was classified as a highly expanded clone. Shannon entropy was used to measure repertoire diversity, and the Gini coefficient was used to measure V-J evenness. A clonotype was considered public if more than one individual shared it. TCRdb took the public reads, trimmed them with fastp at Q25, ran MiXCR for clone calling and kept in-frame beta chains. Under each unique CDR3 protein, matching rows form one entry showing the most common genes and DNA. In this record, the V and J calls reflect TCRdb's handling and not the investigators' own analysis. This sample gives approximately 400,000 distinct CDR3 sequences in total; roughly a sixth of them show up just once. The top ten clones comprise 22% of the sample.

This clonotype occurred a few times. The specificity of this receptor is unknown. The sample holds no much larger clone one base away, and base qualities are not on file. The time point tag for this specimen amounts to: newly diagnosed GD, antithyroid drugs for less than 3 months. RNA was extracted from PBMCs in TRIzol for both TCR sequencing and RNA sequencing. Graves' disease was diagnosed according to American Thyroid Association guidelines. Recruitment of patients was carried out at an endocrinology department in Xi'an, China. Each patient gave about 8.1 milliliters of peripheral blood, collected in an EDTA anticoagulant tube. Ficoll Paque Plus density gradient separation was used to isolate PBMCs, and no further T cell sorting was performed. An Agilent 2100 Bioanalyzer and agarose gel were used to check RNA quality, while a NanoDrop 2000 measured RNA concentration.

This material consisted of peripheral blood mononuclear cells (PBMCs), taken at new diagnosis, from a patient treated with antithyroid drugs. This TCR was sampled from a female donor with Graves disease. This sequence uses TRBV10-2 and TRBJ1-1; the D gene identity is not certain. The CDR3 protein sequence reads: CASAFSLGGTEAFF. The DNA is TGCGCCAGCGCCTTCTCCCTCGGCGGCACTGAAGCTTTCTTT.